The next 29 T cell receptor beta chains were all read from a single sample in a study of blood T cell repertoires in COVID-19. This table comes from immunoSEQ multiplex PCR, and its TCRdb copy is limited to in-frame clones, with some not included. Of some 150,000 clones listed, approximately 80% are singletons. The sample taken for sequencing was PBMCs or T cells enriched from blood (not recorded which). All receptors come from a woman aged 18-29 years who had been exposed to COVID-19.

The genes are TRBV18 and TRBJ2-5; TRBD1 matches 8 bases. The CDR3 is 15 amino acids. Germline CDR1 KGHSH, CDR2 LQKENI. V lost 0 bases and J lost 5; bases outside the gene matches: 5. CDR3 residues: CASSPPWTGRETQYF. CDR3 DNA: TGTGCCAGCTCACCACCGTGGACAGGGAGGGAGACCCAGTACTTC.

This clone was counted once. This chain uses TRBV19 with TRBJ1-1, with D possibly being TRBD1 (6 bases). Trimming removed 8 bases from V and 1 base from J, with 8 bases in between. In germline, CDR1 is LNHDA, CDR2 SQIVND (reference sequence). The CDR3 has 12 amino acids. CDR3 DNA sequence: TGTGCCAGTTCGACAGGGAACACTGAAGCTTTCTTT. Amino acids: CASSTGNTEAFF.

This clone was recorded a few times. The rearrangement links TRBV2 to TRBJ1-1, with 9 bases fitting TRBD1. Unmatched junction bases numbered 10, after V lost 6 bases and J lost 5 bases. The CDR3 is made up of 15 amino acids. Germline assignment: CDR1 SNHLY and CDR2 FYNNEI. CDR3 sequence (DNA): TGTGCCAGCAGGGAGGGACAGGGTGGATGGACTGAAGCTTTCTTT. The encoded protein is CASREGQGGWTEAFF. Combining the CDR3 with reference TRBV2 and TRBJ1-1 gives the whole variable domain EPEVTQTPSHQVTQMGQEVILRCVPISNHLYFYWYRQILGQKVEFLVSFYNNEISEKSEIFDDQFSVERPDGSNFTLKIRSTKLEDSAMYFCASREGQGGWTEAFFGQGTRLTVV.

This sequence joins TRBV5-4 and TRBJ2-1, with 14 positions matching TRBD2. This CDR3 contains 17 residues. V trimming: 5 bases; J trimming: 4 bases; junction bases outside the gene matches: 8. Germline V CDR1 and CDR2: SGHNT, YYREEE (reference sequence). DNA of the CDR3: TGTGCCAGCAGACGGACTAGCGGGAGGAGGGGGTACAATGAGCAGTTCTTC. It translates to CASRRTSGRRGYNEQFF.

This chain connects TRBV5-6 to TRBJ1-1; D remains unclear. The CDR3 loop spans 13 amino acids. The V and J ends lost 0 bases and 11 bases respectively, with 14 bases between them. CDR1 is SGHDT and CDR2 is YYEEEE in the germline V gene. For the CDR3, the DNA is TGTGCCAGCAGCTTGGTACCAGGAGGTAGGGCTTTCTTT. Translating it yields CASSLVPGGRAFF.

This clone was observed at least ten times. The genes are TRBV9 and TRBJ1-5; 11 bases fit TRBD1. After removal of 4 bases from V and 7 bases from J, the junction contained 4 bases not matched to a gene. CDR1 and CDR2 (germline): SGDLS, YYNGEE. The CDR3 covers 14 residues. CDR3 amino acids: CASSPGQGGQPQHF. The CDR3 DNA follows: TGTGCCAGCAGCCCGGGACAGGGGGGGCAGCCCCAGCATTTT.

This chain connects TRBV27 to TRBJ1-1, with 7 bases fitting TRBD1. The V and J ends lost 4 bases and 4 bases, in that order; junction bases with no gene match: 15. The V gene's germline CDR1 is MNHEY and CDR2 SMNVEV (reference sequence). The CDR3 contains 17 residues. The CDR3 is CASSSPGGTGVGTEAFF. The CDR3, as DNA: TGTGCCAGCAGTTCCCCAGGTGGCACAGGGGTGGGCACTGAAGCTTTCTTT.

The genes are TRBV10-3 and TRBJ2-3; a weak D match, TRBD2 (6 bases). Per the germline V gene, CDR1 is ENHRY and CDR2 is SYGVKD. The CDR3 loop spans 14 amino acids. V lost 8 bases and J lost 2, with 14 bases in between. DNA for the CDR3: TGTGCCATCCGGAGGGCTAGCGACACAGATACGCAGTATTTT. It translates to CAIRRASDTDTQYF.

The chain carries TRBV5-1 and TRBJ2-3; TRBD1 matches 11 bases. The trim removed 4 bases at V and 10 bases at J, leaving 8 bases unmatched. From germline, CDR1 is SGHRS and CDR2 YFSETQ. The CDR3 spans 14 residues. The DNA for the CDR3 is TGCGCCAGCAGCCCCCGGGACAGGGGGGGTCCGCAGTATTTT. This encodes CASSPRDRGGPQYF.

This chain connects TRBV29-1 to TRBJ2-3, with 11 bases fitting TRBD1. Germline CDR1 SQVTM, CDR2 ANQGSEA. This CDR3 has 17 residues. J gave up 2 bases and V 6 bases, and 13 bases lay outside the gene matches. The CDR3 is CSVATSGTGGPTDTQYF. For the CDR3, the DNA is TGCAGCGTCGCCACATCCGGGACAGGGGGACCCACAGATACGCAGTATTTT.

This chain uses TRBV30 with TRBJ1-4; no clear D. CDR1 and CDR2 from the germline V gene are GTSNPN and SVGIG (reference sequence). V lost 5 bases and J lost 6, with 7 bases in between. CDR3 length equals 11 residues. The CDR3, as DNA: TGTGCCTGGCGGGGTTATGAAAAACTGTTTTTT. Protein: CAWRGYEKLFF.

V and J are TRBV15 and TRBJ1-2; 8 positions agree with TRBD1. The ends lost 0 bases at V and 6 bases at J; junction bases unmatched: 9. This CDR3 region has 16 residues. Per the germline V gene, CDR1 is LNHNV and CDR2 is YYDKDF (reference sequence). The CDR3 here is CATSRDHSTGVNGYTF. The CDR3 coding sequence is TGTGCCACCAGCAGAGACCACTCGACAGGGGTCAATGGCTACACCTTC.

The chain is built from TRBV28 and TRBJ2-5, with D possibly matching TRBD2 (6 bases). Germline V gene lookup returns CDR1 MDHEN and CDR2 SYDVKM. The ends were cut back, 8 bases at V and 5 bases at J, with 15 bases in the middle. This CDR3 region has 13 residues. The CDR3 region is CASSRTAGETQYF. The CDR3 region has the DNA TGTGCCAGCTCACGGACCGCGGGGGAGACCCAGTACTTC.

The genes are TRBV2 and TRBJ1-5; D might be TRBD1 (6 bases). This CDR3 has 17 amino acids. Germline CDR1 and CDR2: SNHLY and FYNNEI. The germline V and J ends were trimmed by 0 bases and 2 bases, with 14 bases remaining between them. This CDR3 reads CASSEARRGKGNQPQHF. The CDR3 DNA follows: TGTGCCAGCAGTGAAGCGCGTAGGGGGAAGGGCAATCAGCCCCAGCATTTT.

The rearrangement joins TRBV27 to TRBJ2-5; TRBD2 is a possible D gene (5 bases). Germline V gene lookup returns CDR1 MNHEY and CDR2 SMNVEV (reference sequence). Trimming took 2 bases from V and 6 from J, leaving 10 bases between them. The CDR3 consists of 13 residues. For the CDR3, the DNA is TGTGCCAGCAGTTTAGAGGGTTCAAAGACCCAGTACTTC. It encodes CASSLEGSKTQYF.

The rearrangement links TRBV5-5 to TRBJ1-2; no clear D. The CDR3 has 15 amino acids. V lost 1 base, J lost 4 bases, and 14 bases lay in between. CDR1 and CDR2 from the germline V gene are SGHKS and YYEKEE (reference sequence). The CDR3 region is CASSLQPGSSYGYTF. The DNA of the CDR3 is TGTGCCAGCAGCTTGCAACCGGGTTCGTCCTATGGCTACACCTTC.

The chain has TRBV3-1 (or the pseudogene TRBV3-2) and TRBJ2-5, with 7 bases matching TRBD2. The V segment lost 5 bases and the J segment 4 bases; nucleotides outside the gene matches: 7. This CDR3 has 14 residues. Germline V gene sequence: CDR1 LGHDT, CDR2 YNNKEL (reference sequence). DNA of the CDR3: TGTGCCAGCAGCTACAGGACTAGGGGAGAGACCCAGTACTTC. It translates to CASSYRTRGETQYF.

The rearrangement joins TRBV3-1 (or the pseudogene TRBV3-2) to TRBJ1-6; 11 nucleotides agree with TRBD1. V dropped 5 bases and J dropped 14; count of bases not matched to a gene: 11. In germline, CDR1 is LGHDT, CDR2 YNNKEL (reference sequence). The CDR3 length is 15 residues. DNA for the CDR3: TGTGCCAGCAGCGCCCGGGACAGGGGGACCGGGTCCCTCCACTTT. It yields the protein CASSARDRGTGSLHF.

As DNA, the CDR3 is TGTGCCAGCAGCGAACAATACGAGCAGTACTTC. It codes for CASSEQYEQYF. The V gene is TRBV7-9, the J gene TRBJ2-7; D gene unclear. CDR3 length: 11 residues. Per germline, CDR1 SEHNR and CDR2 FQNEAQ (reference sequence). V was trimmed by 5 bases and J by 4 bases, leaving 6 bases between them.

This clone was recorded once. The rearrangement joins TRBV18 to TRBJ2-3, with D perhaps matching TRBD1 (5 bases). CDR3 length equals 13 residues. Germline CDR1 KGHSH, CDR2 LQKENI. V shed 8 bases and J shed 2 bases, with 11 bases lying between them. The DNA of the CDR3 is TGTGCCAGCCACAGACAGACCACAGATACGCAGTATTTT. Amino acids: CASHRQTTDTQYF.

The chain links TRBV5-1 to TRBJ1-2; maybe TRBD1 (5 bases). Germline values: CDR1 SGHRS, CDR2 YFSETQ. The CDR3 runs to 13 residues. Trimming removed 4 bases at V and 6 bases at J, with 13 bases between. The CDR3 protein is CASSPSRTNGYTF. CDR3 coding DNA: TGCGCCAGCAGCCCGTCCAGGACAAATGGCTACACCTTC. Based on the CDR3 plus reference TRBV5-1 and TRBJ1-2, the full variable domain is KAGVTQTPRYLIKTRGQQVTLSCSPISGHRSVSWYQQTPGQGLQFLFEYFSETQRNKGNFPGRFSGRQFSNSRSEMNVSTLELGDSALYLCASSPSRTNGYTFGSGTRLTVV.

The V gene is TRBV6-5, the J gene TRBJ2-3; 7 positions match TRBD2. V shed 3 bases and J 4 bases; nucleotides not matched to a gene: 7. Germline lookup yields CDR1 MNHEY and CDR2 SVGAGI. This CDR3 has 15 amino acids. The CDR3: CASSYHRGSADTQYF. The CDR3 DNA follows: TGTGCCAGCAGTTATCATCGCGGGAGCGCAGATACGCAGTATTTT.

CDR3 protein: CASSLNTYEQYF. The CDR3 DNA follows: TGTGCCAGCAGTTTAAACACCTACGAGCAGTACTTC. V usage is TRBV12-3 or TRBV12-4 and J usage is TRBJ2-7; D ambiguous. With 2 bases removed from V and 2 bases from J, the gap between germline ends came to 4 bases. CDR3 length equals 12 residues.

The chain recombines TRBV11-2 with TRBJ1-2; D is uncertain. Germline V lookup: CDR1 SGHAT, CDR2 FQNNGV. The V gene lost 1 base and the J gene lost 8 bases, with 8 bases spanning the gap. CDR3 length: 12 residues. The CDR3 nucleotides are TGTGCCAGCAGCTTAGCGGGGTACGGCTACACCTTC. Protein product: CASSLAGYGYTF.

This chain links TRBV5-1 with TRBJ2-1, with 10 bases identical to TRBD2. Germline-derived CDR1 and CDR2 are SGHRS and YFSETQ. The V gene end was trimmed by 1 base and the J gene end by 3 bases; junction bases not matched to a gene: 10. The CDR3 length is 18 residues. Here the CDR3 reads CASSLSPGTSVNYNEQFF. The CDR3 nucleotides read TGCGCCAGCAGCTTGTCCCCCGGGACTAGCGTGAACTACAATGAGCAGTTCTTC.

The chain couples TRBV6-5 to TRBJ2-1, with 12 bases identical to TRBD2. CDR1 and CDR2 from the germline V gene are MNHEY and SVGAGI. The ends lost 7 bases at V and 6 bases at J; junction bases unmatched: 4. The CDR3 length is 14 residues. CDR3 nucleotides: TGTGCCAGCACAAGGACTAGCGGGGTCAATGAGCAGTTCTTC. Translating gives CASTRTSGVNEQFF.

This clone was counted many times. The rearrangement links TRBV13 to TRBJ2-1; unclear D gene. The CDR3 spans 11 residues. The germline V gene has CDR1 PRHDT and CDR2 FYEKMQ (reference sequence). The V gene lost 8 bases and the J gene lost 10 bases, with 12 bases spanning the gap. The chain's CDR3 is CASSRLREQFF. The CDR3 DNA follows: TGTGCCAGCTCGAGACTTAGGGAGCAGTTCTTC.

The chain recombines TRBV28 with TRBJ1-5; maybe TRBD1 (5 bases). V lost 10 bases, J lost 4 bases, and 17 bases lay in between. This CDR3 contains 14 residues. Per the germline V gene, CDR1 is MDHEN and CDR2 is SYDVKM. The CDR3 region is CAILGGGGNQPQHF. CDR3 coding DNA: TGTGCCATCCTGGGTGGGGGAGGGAATCAGCCCCAGCATTTT.

The CDR3: CASREASYNSPLHF. The DNA for the CDR3 is TGTGCCAGCAGAGAGGCCAGCTATAATTCACCCCTCCACTTT. The rearrangement uses TRBV6-5 and TRBJ1-6; D remains ambiguous. CDR3 length: 14 residues. Germline assignment: CDR1 MNHEY and CDR2 SVGAGI. The V gene lost 6 bases and the J gene lost 3 bases, with 9 bases spanning the gap.